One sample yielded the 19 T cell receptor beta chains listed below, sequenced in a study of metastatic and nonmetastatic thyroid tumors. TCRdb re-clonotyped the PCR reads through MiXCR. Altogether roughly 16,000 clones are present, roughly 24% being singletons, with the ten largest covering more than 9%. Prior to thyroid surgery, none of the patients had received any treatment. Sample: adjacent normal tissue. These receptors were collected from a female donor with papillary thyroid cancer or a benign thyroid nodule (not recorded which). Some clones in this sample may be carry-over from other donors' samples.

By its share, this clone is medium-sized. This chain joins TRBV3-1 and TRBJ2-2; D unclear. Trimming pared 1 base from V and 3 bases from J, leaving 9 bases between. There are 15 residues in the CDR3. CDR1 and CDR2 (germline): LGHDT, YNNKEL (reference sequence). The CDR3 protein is CASSQVFGYTGELFF. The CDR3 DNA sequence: TGTGCCAGCAGCCAAGTTTTCGGTTACACCGGGGAGCTGTTTTTT.

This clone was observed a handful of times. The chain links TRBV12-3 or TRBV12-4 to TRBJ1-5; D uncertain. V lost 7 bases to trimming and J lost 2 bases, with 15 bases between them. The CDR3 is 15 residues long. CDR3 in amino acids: CASINTPGGNQPQHF. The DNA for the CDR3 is TGTGCCAGCATCAACACCCCTGGGGGCAATCAGCCCCAGCATTTT.

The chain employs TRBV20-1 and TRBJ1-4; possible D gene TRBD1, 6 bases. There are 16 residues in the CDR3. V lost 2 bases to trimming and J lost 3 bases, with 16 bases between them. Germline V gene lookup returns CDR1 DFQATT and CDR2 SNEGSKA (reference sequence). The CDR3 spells CSARNFLRGPNEKLFF. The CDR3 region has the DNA TGCAGTGCTAGAAATTTCCTCAGGGGACCTAATGAAAAACTGTTTTTT.

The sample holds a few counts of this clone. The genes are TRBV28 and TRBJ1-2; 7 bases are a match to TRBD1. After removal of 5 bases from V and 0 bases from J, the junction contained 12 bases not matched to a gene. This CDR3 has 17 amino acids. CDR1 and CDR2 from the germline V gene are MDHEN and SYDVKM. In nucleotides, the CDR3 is TGTGCCAGCAGTCGGTCGGGACAGTATACTGCTAACTATGGCTACACCTTC. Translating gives CASSRSGQYTANYGYTF.

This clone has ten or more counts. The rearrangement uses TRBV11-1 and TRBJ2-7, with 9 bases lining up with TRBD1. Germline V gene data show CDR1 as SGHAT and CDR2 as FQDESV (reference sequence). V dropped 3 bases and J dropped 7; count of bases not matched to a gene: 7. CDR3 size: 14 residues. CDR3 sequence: CASSFGTGLQEQYF. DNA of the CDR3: TGTGCCAGCAGCTTCGGGACAGGGTTACAAGAGCAGTACTTC.

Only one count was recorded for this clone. In nucleotides, the CDR3 is TGTGCCAGCAGCTTAACGGGGAACACTGAAGCTTTCTTT. As protein: CASSLTGNTEAFF. The J gene is TRBJ1-1, the V gene TRBV7-9, with no clear D. The V gene's germline CDR1 is SEHNR and CDR2 FQNEAQ (reference sequence). V lost 2 bases and J 1 base, leaving 5 bases between the germline ends. The CDR3 loop spans 13 amino acids.

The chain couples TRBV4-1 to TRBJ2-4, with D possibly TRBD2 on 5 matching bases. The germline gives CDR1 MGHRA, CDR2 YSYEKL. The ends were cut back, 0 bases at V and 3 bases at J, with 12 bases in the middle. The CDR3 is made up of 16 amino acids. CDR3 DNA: TGCGCCAGCAGCCAAGATGGTACGGGGAGCAAAAACATTCAGTACTTC. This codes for CASSQDGTGSKNIQYF.

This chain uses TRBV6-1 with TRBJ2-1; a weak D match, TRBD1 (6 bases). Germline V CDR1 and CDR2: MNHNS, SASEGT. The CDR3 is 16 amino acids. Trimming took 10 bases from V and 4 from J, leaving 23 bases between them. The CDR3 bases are TGTGCCATCAGACAGAGGACAGTGGCCACGTACAATGAGCAGTTCTTC. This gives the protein CAIRQRTVATYNEQFF.

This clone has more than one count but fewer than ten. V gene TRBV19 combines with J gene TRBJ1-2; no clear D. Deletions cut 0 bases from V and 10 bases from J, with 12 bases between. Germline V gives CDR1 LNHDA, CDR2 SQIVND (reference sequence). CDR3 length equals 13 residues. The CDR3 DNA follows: TGTGCCAGTAGTATAGATACCCGCGATGTCTACACCTTC. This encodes CASSIDTRDVYTF.

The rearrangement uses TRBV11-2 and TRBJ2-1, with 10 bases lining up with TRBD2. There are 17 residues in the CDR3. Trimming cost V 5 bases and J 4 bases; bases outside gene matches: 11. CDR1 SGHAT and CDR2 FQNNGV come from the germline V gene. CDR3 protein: CASSKERLAGSYNEQFF. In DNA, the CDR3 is TGTGCCAGCAGCAAAGAAAGACTAGCGGGTTCTTACAATGAGCAGTTCTTC.

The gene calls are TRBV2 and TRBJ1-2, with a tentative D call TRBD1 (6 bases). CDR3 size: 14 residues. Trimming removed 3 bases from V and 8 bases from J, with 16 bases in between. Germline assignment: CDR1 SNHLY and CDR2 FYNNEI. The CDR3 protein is CASSDSTGPQGYTF. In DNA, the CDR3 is TGTGCCAGCAGTGACTCGACAGGACCTCAGGGCTACACCTTC.

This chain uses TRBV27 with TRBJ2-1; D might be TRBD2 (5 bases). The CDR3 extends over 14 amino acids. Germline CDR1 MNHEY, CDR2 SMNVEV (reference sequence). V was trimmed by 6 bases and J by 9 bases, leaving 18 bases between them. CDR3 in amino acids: CASSFLSGITEQFF. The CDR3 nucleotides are TGTGCCAGCAGCTTTCTTTCCGGGATCACTGAGCAGTTCTTC.

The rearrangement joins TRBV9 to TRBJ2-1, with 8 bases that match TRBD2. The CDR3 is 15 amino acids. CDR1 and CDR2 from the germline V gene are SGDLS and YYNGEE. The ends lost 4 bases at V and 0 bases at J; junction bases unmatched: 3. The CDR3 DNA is TGTGCCAGCAGCTCGGGGGGGAGCTCCTACAATGAGCAGTTCTTC. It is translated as CASSSGGSSYNEQFF.

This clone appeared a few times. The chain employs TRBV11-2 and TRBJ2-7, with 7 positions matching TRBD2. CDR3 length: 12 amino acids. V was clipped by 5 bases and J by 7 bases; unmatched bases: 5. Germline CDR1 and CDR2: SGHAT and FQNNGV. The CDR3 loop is CASSGGEGEQYF. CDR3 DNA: TGTGCCAGCAGCGGAGGGGAGGGAGAGCAGTACTTC. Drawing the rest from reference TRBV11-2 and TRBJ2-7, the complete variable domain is EAGVAQSPRYKIIEKRQSVAFWCNPISGHATLYWYQQILGQGPKLLIQFQNNGVVDDSQLPKDRFSAERLKGVDSTLKIQPAKLEDSAVYLCASSGGEGEQYFGPGTRLTVT.

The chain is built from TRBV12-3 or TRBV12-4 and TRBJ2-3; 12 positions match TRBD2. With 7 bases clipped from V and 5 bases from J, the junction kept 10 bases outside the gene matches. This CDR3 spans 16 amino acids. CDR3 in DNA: TGTGCCAGCACTTGCCGACTAGCGGGAGTGGTAGATACGCAGTATTTT. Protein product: CASTCRLAGVVDTQYF.

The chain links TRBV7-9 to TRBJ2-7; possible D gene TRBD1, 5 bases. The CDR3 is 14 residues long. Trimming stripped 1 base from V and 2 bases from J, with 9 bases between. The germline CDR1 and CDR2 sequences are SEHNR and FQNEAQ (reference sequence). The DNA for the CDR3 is TGTGCCAGCAGCTTAGTTGGCAGGGCCTACGAGCAGTACTTC. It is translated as CASSLVGRAYEQYF. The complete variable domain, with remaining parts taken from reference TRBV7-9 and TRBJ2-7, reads DTGVSQNPRHKITKRGQNVTFRCDPISEHNRLYWYRQTLGQGPEFLTYFQNEAQLEKSRLLSDRFSAERPKGSFSTLEIQRTEQGDSAMYLCASSLVGRAYEQYFGPGTRLTVT.

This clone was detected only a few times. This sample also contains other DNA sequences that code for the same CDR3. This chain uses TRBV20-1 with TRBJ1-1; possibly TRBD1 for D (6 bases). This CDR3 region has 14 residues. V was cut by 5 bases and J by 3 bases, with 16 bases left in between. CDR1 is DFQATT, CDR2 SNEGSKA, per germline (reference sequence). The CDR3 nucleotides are TGCAGTGCTGAATCGCAGGACAGACACACTGAAGCTTTCTTT. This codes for CSAESQDRHTEAFF.

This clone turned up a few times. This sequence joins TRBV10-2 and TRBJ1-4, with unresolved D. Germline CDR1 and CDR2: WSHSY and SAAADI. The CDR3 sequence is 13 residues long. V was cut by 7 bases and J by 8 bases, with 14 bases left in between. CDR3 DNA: TGCGCCAGCACGTCGGGGATAGGGGAAAAACTGTTTTTT. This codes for CASTSGIGEKLFF.

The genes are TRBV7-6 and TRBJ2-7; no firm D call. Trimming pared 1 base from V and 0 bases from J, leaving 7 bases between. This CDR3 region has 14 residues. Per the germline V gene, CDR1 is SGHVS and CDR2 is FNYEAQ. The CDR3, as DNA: TGTGCCAGCAGCTTAGTCCCGGCCTCCTACGAGCAGTACTTC. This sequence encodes CASSLVPASYEQYF.